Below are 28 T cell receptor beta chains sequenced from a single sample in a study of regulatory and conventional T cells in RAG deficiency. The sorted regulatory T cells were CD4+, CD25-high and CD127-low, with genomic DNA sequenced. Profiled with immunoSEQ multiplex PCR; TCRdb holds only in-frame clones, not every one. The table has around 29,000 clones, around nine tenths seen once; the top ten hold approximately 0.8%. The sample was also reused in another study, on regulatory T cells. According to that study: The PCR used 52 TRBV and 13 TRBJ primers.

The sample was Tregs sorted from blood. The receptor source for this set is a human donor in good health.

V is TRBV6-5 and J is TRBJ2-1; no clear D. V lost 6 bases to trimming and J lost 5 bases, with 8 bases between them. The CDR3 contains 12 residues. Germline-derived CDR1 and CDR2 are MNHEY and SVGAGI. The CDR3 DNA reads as TGTGCCAGCAGCCGACTTAACAATGAGCAGTTCTTC. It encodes CASSRLNNEQFF.

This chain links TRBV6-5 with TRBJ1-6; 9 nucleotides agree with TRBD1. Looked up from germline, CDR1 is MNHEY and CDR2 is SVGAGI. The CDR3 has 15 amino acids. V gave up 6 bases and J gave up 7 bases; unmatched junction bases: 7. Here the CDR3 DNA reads TGTGCCAGCAGCCGCACCGGGACAGGGAATTCACCCCTCCACTTT. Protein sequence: CASSRTGTGNSPLHF.

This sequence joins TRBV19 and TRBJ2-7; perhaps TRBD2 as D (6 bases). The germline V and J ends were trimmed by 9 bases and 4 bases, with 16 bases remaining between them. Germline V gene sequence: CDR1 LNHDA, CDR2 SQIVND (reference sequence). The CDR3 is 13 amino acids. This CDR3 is CASRRAGTYEQYF. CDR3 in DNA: TGTGCCAGCAGGAGGGCAGGGACTTACGAGCAGTACTTC.

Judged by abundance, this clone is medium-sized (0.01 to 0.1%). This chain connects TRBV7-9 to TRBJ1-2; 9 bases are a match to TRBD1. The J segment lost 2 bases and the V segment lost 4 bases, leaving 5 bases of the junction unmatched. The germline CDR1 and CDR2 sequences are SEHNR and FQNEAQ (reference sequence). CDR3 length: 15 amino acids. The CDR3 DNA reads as TGTGCCAGCAGCTGGGACGGACAGGGGAACTATGGCTACACCTTC. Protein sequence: CASSWDGQGNYGYTF. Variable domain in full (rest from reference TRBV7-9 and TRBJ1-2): DTGVSQNPRHKITKRGQNVTFRCDPISEHNRLYWYRQTLGQGPEFLTYFQNEAQLEKSRLLSDRFSAERPKGSFSTLEIQRTEQGDSAMYLCASSWDGQGNYGYTFGSGTRLTVV.

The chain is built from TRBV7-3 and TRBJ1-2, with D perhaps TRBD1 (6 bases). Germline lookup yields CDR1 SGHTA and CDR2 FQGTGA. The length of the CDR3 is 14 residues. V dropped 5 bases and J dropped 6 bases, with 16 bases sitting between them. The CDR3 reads CASSPQGGGNGYTF. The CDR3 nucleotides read TGTGCCAGCAGCCCCCAGGGAGGGGGAAATGGCTACACCTTC.

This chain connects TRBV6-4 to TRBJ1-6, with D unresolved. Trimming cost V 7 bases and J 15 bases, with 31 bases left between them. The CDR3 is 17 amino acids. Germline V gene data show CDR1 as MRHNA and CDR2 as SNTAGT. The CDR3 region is CASNRHLCFSEFTFLHF. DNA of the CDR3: TGTGCCAGCAACCGACACCTATGTTTCAGCGAATTCACCTTCCTCCACTTT.

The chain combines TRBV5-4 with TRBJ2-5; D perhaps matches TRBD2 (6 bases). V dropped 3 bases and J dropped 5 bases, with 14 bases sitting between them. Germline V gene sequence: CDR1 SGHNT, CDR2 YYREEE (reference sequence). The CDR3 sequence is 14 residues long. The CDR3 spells CASSWGTARETQYF. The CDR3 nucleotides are TGTGCCAGCAGCTGGGGGACTGCCCGGGAGACCCAGTACTTC.

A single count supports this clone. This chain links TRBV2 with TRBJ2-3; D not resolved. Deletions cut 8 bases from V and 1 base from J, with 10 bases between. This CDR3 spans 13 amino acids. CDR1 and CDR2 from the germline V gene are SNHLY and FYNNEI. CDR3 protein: CASLWTRTDTQYF. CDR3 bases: TGTGCCAGCTTATGGACCCGCACAGATACGCAGTATTTT.

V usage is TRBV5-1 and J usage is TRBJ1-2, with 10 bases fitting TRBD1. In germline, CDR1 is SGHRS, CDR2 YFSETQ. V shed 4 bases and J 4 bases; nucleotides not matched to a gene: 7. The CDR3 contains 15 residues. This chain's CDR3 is CASSPSRDRGYGYTF. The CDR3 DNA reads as TGCGCCAGCAGCCCCTCCCGGGACAGGGGCTATGGCTACACCTTC.

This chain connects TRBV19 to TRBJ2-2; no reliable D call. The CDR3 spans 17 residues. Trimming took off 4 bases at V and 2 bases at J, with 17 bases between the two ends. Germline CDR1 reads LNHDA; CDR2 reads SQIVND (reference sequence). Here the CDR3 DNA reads TGTGCCAGTAGTAGTATACGGACGGAAGGTAACACCGGGGAGCTGTTTTTT. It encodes CASSSIRTEGNTGELFF.

CDR3 sequence: CASSRARVDYNEQFF. The CDR3 DNA sequence: TGTGCCAGCAGCCGGGCCAGGGTAGACTACAATGAGCAGTTCTTC. V is TRBV5-4 and J is TRBJ2-1; D is possibly TRBD1 (5 bases). Trimming took off 4 bases at V and 3 bases at J, with 14 bases between the two ends. This CDR3 has 15 amino acids. Germline loops: CDR1 SGHNT, CDR2 YYREEE (reference sequence). Looking up the rest from reference TRBV5-4 and TRBJ2-1 gives the full variable domain: ETGVTQSPTHLIKTRGQQVTLRCSSQSGHNTVSWYQQALGQGPQFIFQYYREEENGRGNFPPRFSGLQFPNYSSELNVNALELDDSALYLCASSRARVDYNEQFFGPGTRLTVL.

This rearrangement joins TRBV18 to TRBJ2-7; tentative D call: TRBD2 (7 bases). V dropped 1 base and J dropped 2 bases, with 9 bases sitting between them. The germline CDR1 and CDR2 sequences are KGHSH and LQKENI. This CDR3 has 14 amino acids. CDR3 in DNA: TGTGCCAGCTCACCACTAGGGGGGGCCTACGAGCAGTACTTC. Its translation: CASSPLGGAYEQYF.

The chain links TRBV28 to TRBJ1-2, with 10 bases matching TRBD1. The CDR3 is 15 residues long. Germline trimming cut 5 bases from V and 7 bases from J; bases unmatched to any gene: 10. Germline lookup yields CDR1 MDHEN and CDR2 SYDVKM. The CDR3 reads CASSPGTGVKSGYTF. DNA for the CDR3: TGTGCCAGCAGTCCCGGGACAGGGGTCAAAAGTGGCTACACCTTC.

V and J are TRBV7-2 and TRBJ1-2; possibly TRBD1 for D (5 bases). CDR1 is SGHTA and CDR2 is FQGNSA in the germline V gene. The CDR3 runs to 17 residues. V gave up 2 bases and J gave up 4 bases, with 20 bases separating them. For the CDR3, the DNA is TGTGCCAGCAGCTTACACGGACGGGGACGCCTCTTCTATGGCTACACCTTC. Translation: CASSLHGRGRLFYGYTF.

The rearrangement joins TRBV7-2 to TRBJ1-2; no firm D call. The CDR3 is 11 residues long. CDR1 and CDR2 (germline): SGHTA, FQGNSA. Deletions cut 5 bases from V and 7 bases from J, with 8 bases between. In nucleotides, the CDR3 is TGTGCCAGCAGCCCGAGAACTGGCTACACCTTC. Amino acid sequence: CASSPRTGYTF.

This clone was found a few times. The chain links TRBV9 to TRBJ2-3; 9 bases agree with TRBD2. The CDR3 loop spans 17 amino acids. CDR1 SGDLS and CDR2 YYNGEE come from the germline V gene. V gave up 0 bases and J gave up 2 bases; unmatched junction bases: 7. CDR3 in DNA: TGTGCCAGCAGCGTAGGGGGAGCGGGGGGAAACACAGATACGCAGTATTTT. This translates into CASSVGGAGGNTDTQYF.

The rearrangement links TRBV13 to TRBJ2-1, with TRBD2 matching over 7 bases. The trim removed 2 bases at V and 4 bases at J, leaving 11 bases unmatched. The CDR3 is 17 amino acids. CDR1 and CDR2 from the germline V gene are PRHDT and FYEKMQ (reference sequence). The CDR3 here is CASSLFPRASGYNEQFF. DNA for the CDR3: TGTGCCAGCAGCTTATTCCCAAGGGCTAGCGGATACAATGAGCAGTTCTTC. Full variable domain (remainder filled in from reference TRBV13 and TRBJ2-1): AAGVIQSPRHLIKEKRETATLKCYPIPRHDTVYWYQQGPGQDPQFLISFYEKMQSDKGSIPDRFSAQQFSDYHSELNMSSLELGDSALYFCASSLFPRASGYNEQFFGPGTRLTVL.

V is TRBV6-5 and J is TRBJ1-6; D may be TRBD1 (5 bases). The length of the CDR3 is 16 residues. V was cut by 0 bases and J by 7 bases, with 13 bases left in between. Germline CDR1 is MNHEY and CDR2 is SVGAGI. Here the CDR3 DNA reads TGTGCCAGCAGTTACTCCGGGGGGATGTCGAATTCACCCCTCCACTTT. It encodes CASSYSGGMSNSPLHF.

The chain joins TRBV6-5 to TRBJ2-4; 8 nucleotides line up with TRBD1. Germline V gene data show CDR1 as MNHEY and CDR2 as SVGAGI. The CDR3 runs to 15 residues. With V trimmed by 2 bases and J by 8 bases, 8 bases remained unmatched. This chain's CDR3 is CASSYRTGMKDIQYF. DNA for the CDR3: TGTGCCAGCAGTTACCGGACAGGGATGAAGGACATTCAGTACTTC.

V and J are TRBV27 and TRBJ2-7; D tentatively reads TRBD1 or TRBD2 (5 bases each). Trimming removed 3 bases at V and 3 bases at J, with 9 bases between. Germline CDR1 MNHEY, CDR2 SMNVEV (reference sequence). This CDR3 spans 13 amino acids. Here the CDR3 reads CASSLWGSYEQYF. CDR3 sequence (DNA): TGTGCCAGCAGTTTGTGGGGGAGCTACGAGCAGTACTTC.

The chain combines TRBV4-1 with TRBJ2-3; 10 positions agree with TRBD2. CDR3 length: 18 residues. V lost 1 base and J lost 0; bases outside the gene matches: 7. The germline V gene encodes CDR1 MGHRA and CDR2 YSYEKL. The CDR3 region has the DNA TGCGCCAGCAGCCAAGTAGCGGGGGGTCGACCTAGCACAGATACGCAGTATTTT. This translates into CASSQVAGGRPSTDTQYF.

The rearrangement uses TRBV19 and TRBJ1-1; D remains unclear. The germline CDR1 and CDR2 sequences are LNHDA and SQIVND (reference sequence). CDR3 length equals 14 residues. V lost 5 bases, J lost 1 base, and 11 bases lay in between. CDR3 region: CASSVLQRNTEAFF. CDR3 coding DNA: TGTGCCAGTAGTGTACTACAGCGGAACACTGAAGCTTTCTTT.

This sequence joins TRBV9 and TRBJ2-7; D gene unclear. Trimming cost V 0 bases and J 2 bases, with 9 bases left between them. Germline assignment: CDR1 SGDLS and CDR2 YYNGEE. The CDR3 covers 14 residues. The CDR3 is CASSVGMATYEQYF. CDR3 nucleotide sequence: TGTGCCAGCAGCGTAGGGATGGCCACCTACGAGCAGTACTTC.

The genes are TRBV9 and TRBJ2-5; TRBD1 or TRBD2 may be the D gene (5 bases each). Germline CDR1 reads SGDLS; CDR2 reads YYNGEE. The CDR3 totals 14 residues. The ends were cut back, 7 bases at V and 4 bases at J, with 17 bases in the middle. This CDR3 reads CASATGGSGETQYF. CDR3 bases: TGTGCCAGCGCCACTGGGGGAAGTGGAGAGACCCAGTACTTC.

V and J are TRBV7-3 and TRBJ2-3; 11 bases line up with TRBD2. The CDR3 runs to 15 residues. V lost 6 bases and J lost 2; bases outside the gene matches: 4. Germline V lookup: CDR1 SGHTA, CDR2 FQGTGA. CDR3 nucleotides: TGTGCCAGCAGTAGACTAGCGGGACACACAGATACGCAGTATTTT. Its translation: CASSRLAGHTDTQYF.

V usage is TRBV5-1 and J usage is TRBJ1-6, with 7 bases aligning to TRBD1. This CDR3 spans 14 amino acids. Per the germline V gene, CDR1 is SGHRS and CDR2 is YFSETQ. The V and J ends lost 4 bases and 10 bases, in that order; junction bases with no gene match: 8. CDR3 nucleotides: TGCGCCAGCAGCCCTACAGGGGTAGGGTCACCCCTCCACTTT. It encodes CASSPTGVGSPLHF.

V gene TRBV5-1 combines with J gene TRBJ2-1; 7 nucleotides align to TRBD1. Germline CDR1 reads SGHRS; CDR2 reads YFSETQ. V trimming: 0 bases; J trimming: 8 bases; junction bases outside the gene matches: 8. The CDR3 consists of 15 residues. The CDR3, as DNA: TGCGCCAGCAGCTTGGCCTTAACAGGGGCATATGAGCAGTTCTTC. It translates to CASSLALTGAYEQFF.

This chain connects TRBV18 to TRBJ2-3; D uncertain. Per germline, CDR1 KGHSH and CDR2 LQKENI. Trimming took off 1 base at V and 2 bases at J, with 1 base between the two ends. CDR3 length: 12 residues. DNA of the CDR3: TGTGCCAGCTCACCACACACAGATACGCAGTATTTT. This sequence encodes CASSPHTDTQYF.